The rows below give T cell receptor beta chains drawn from one sample of a study of STAT5B mutations in CD4+ large granular lymphocyte leukemia. Some clones are missing from TCRdb's copy, which holds only in-frame ones; the method was immunoSEQ multiplex PCR. Of some 28,000 clones in the sample, about 81% are singletons; the top ten hold 3.1%. Sequencing was performed on CD4+ T cells from blood buffy coats. These receptors were collected from a human donor in good health. CDR3s include the opening cysteine and the closing phenylalanine or tryptophan. Each record gives: clone size, D gene, J gene, V gene, CDR3 protein, CDR3 DNA. D genes are given only for firm matches. Some rows have no size entry. The others give once, few or many, or a class for an expanded clone.

>once|-|TRBJ2-5|TRBV4-2
CASSQDLSQETQYF
TGTGCCAGCAGCCAAGATCTATCCCAAGAGACCCAGTACTTC
>-|TRBD1|TRBJ2-3|TRBV11-3
CASSRQGSTDTQYF
TGTGCCAGCAGTCGACAGGGTAGTACAGATACGCAGTATTTT
>-|TRBD1|TRBJ1-2|TRBV7-2
CASSPDRGRNYGYTF
TGTGCCAGCAGCCCCGACAGGGGCCGGAACTATGGCTACACCTTC
>-|TRBD2|TRBJ2-3|TRBV6-1
CASRVSSGTDTQYF
TGTGCCAGCAGAGTATCTAGCGGAACAGATACGCAGTATTTT
>-|-|TRBJ1-2|TRBV4-3
CASSQELGNYGYTF
TGCGCCAGCAGCCAAGAGCTGGGTAACTATGGCTACACCTTC
>-|-|TRBJ2-1|TRBV6-5
CASSYFSSDVYNEQFF
TGTGCCAGCAGTTACTTCTCTAGCGACGTCTACAATGAGCAGTTCTTC
>-|-|TRBJ2-7|TRBV30
CAWSVGYIAYEQYF
TGTGCCTGGAGTGTAGGGTATATTGCCTACGAGCAGTACTTC
>-|-|TRBJ2-1|TRBV30
CAWSVEGSSEQFF
TGTGCCTGGAGTGTTGAGGGATCAAGTGAGCAGTTCTTC
>-|TRBD2|TRBJ2-7|TRBV7-2
CASSGTSVSYEQYF
TGTGCCAGCAGTGGGACTAGCGTATCCTACGAGCAGTACTTC
>few|-|TRBJ2-1|TRBV4-1
CASSQVPDSRGHEQFF
TGCGCCAGCAGCCAAGTGCCCGACTCTAGAGGGCATGAGCAGTTCTTC
>once|-|TRBJ1-3|TRBV10-3
CAISDVSRGSGNTIYF
TGTGCCATCAGTGATGTCTCTCGCGGATCTGGAAACACCATATATTTT
>-|-|TRBJ1-1|TRBV27
CASSFSGTPKRTEAFF
TGTGCCAGCAGTTTTTCCGGGACCCCTAAGAGAACTGAAGCTTTCTTT
>-|-|TRBJ2-7|TRBV18
CASSPAETYEQYF
TGTGCCAGCTCACCGGCGGAGACCTACGAGCAGTACTTC
>-|TRBD2|TRBJ2-3|TRBV5-1
CASSLGTSGLGDTQYF
TGCGCCAGCAGCCTAGGGACTAGCGGATTGGGAGATACGCAGTATTTT
>-|-|TRBJ2-5|TRBV21-1
CASSERTETQYF
TGTGCCAGCAGCGAGAGGACAGAGACCCAGTACTTC
>once|TRBD1|TRBJ1-2|TRBV4-3
CASSQGQGYGYTF
TGCGCCAGCAGCCAAGGACAGGGCTATGGCTACACCTTC
>-|-|TRBJ1-5|TRBV30
CAWSGTNLDQPQHF
TGTGCCTGGAGTGGGACAAACCTTGATCAGCCCCAGCATTTT
>-|TRBD1|TRBJ2-5|TRBV9
CASSDRTGGGETQYF
TGTGCCAGCAGCGACCGGACAGGGGGGGGAGAGACCCAGTACTTC
>-|TRBD2|TRBJ2-2|TRBV19
CASSASGRDTGELFF
TGTGCCAGTAGTGCTAGCGGGAGGGATACCGGGGAGCTGTTTTTT
>-|TRBD1|TRBJ2-5|TRBV29-1
CSVVMGQGWETQYF
TGCAGCGTTGTGATGGGACAGGGGTGGGAGACCCAGTACTTC
>-|-|TRBJ2-5|TRBV5-1
CASSLDGETQYF
TGCGCCAGCAGCTTGGACGGAGAGACCCAGTACTTC
>-|TRBD1|TRBJ2-7|TRBV28
CASSTGQGLLYEQYF
TGTGCCAGCAGTACCGGACAGGGCTTACTCTACGAGCAGTACTTC
>-|-|TRBJ2-7|TRBV5-5
CASSLLGGSYEQYF
TGTGCCAGCAGCTTGTTGGGAGGCTCCTACGAGCAGTACTTC
>-|TRBD2|TRBJ2-4|TRBV28
CASSLILAGVGKNIQYF
TGTGCCAGCAGTTTAATCCTAGCGGGAGTCGGCAAAAACATTCAGTACTTC
>-|-|TRBJ2-1|TRBV13
CASSATDEQFF
TGTGCCAGCAGCGCGACAGATGAGCAGTTCTTC
>few|-|TRBJ2-2|TRBV11-3
CASSPNGPELFF
TGTGCCAGCAGCCCGAATGGGCCGGAGCTGTTTTTT
>few|-|TRBJ2-5|TRBV28
CASSEGGLYF
TGTGCCAGCAGTGAGGGGGGGCTCTACTTC
>-|-|TRBJ1-1|TRBV11-2
CASSLDQRMAAFF
TGTGCCAGCAGCTTAGATCAGCGGATGGCGGCTTTCTTT
>-|-|TRBJ2-3|TRBV28
CASSPPVTVASTDTQYF
TGTGCCAGCAGTCCCCCGGTTACTGTTGCTAGCACAGATACGCAGTATTTT
>-|TRBD2|TRBJ2-7|TRBV5-1
CASSLGGTTYEQYF
TGCGCCAGCAGCTTGGGAGGGACTACCTACGAGCAGTACTTC
>-|TRBD1|TRBJ2-4|TRBV30
CAWKGQNFGNIQYF
TGTGCCTGGAAGGGACAGAACTTCGGGAACATTCAGTACTTC
>-|-|TRBJ1-2|TRBV12-5
CASGLALTRWGYGYTF
TGTGCTAGTGGTTTGGCCCTTACTCGGTGGGGCTATGGCTACACCTTC
>-|TRBD2|TRBJ2-1|TRBV5-6
CASSFGTSGNYNEQFF
TGTGCCAGCAGCTTTGGGACTAGCGGGAATTACAATGAGCAGTTCTTC
>-|-|TRBJ2-7|TRBV11-2
CASSPEGHRDTEQYF
TGTGCCAGCAGCCCTGAAGGACACCGGGACACCGAGCAGTACTTC
>-|-|TRBJ1-1|TRBV6-1
CASSPGQYTEAFF
TGTGCCAGCAGTCCCGGACAGTACACTGAAGCTTTCTTT
>few|-|TRBJ1-1|TRBV30
CAWSGRAGMNTEAFF
TGTGCCTGGAGCGGACGCGCGGGGATGAACACTGAAGCTTTCTTT
>-|TRBD2|TRBJ2-7|TRBV28
CASGGGIGEQYF
TGTGCCAGCGGCGGGGGAATTGGTGAGCAGTACTTC
>once|-|TRBJ2-6|TRBV15
CATSRVRAGANVLTF
TGTGCCACCAGCAGAGTCAGGGCTGGGGCCAACGTCCTGACTTTC
>-|TRBD1|TRBJ1-5|TRBV28
CASSARTGGHSNQPQHF
TGTGCCAGCAGTGCCCGGACAGGGGGTCATAGCAATCAGCCCCAGCATTTT
>-|-|TRBJ2-7|TRBV5-1
CASSLEQGYEQYF
TGCGCCAGCAGCTTGGAACAGGGCTACGAGCAGTACTTC
>-|TRBD2|TRBJ2-7|TRBV7-8
CASSLVGTSGGLEQYF
TGTGCCAGCAGCTTAGTAGGGACTAGCGGTGGCCTCGAGCAGTACTTC
>-|TRBD1|TRBJ1-5|TRBV5-4
CASSPGTDSNQPQHF
TGTGCCAGCAGCCCTGGGACAGATAGCAATCAGCCCCAGCATTTT
>-|-|TRBJ2-5|TRBV28
CASSFRETQYF
TGTGCCAGCAGTTTTCGTGAGACCCAGTACTTC
>-|TRBD1|TRBJ2-5|TRBV27
CASSLYPGQGTQETQYF
TGTGCCAGCAGTTTATATCCGGGACAGGGGACTCAAGAGACCCAGTACTTC
>-|-|TRBJ2-7|TRBV19
CASSPPGVLEQYF
TGTGCCAGTAGTCCCCCCGGAGTACTCGAGCAGTACTTC
>-|-|TRBJ2-7|TRBV11-2
CASSAVAYEQYF
TGTGCCAGCAGCGCTGTGGCCTACGAGCAGTACTTC
>-|-|TRBJ1-2|TRBV19
CASSRGSRGNYGYTF
TGTGCCAGTAGCCGAGGGTCTCGGGGTAACTATGGCTACACCTTC
>-|TRBD1|TRBJ2-2|TRBV11-2
CASSRNRDSGTGELFF
TGTGCCAGCAGCCGAAACCGGGACAGCGGCACCGGGGAGCTGTTTTTT